This T cell receptor (beta chain) is drawn from a study of CXCR3-negative and CXCR3-positive naive CD8 T cells. Naive CD8+ T cells were CD45RO-CCR7+CD27+CD95-. The CDR3 runs to 14 residues. Germline assignment: CDR1 LNHNV and CDR2 YYDKDF (reference sequence). The libraries of TRB cDNA were constructed through 5' RACE using UMI labels. TCRdb re-called the 5' RACE reads and shows each CDR3 protein once, DNA omitted. Reported are 70,000 to 100,000 distinct CDR3 sequences; the ten largest clones contain 1.1%. This sequence joins TRBV15 and TRBJ1-5. The TCR comes from a human donor in good health. Some clones in this sample may be carry-over from other donors' samples. The sequenced material came from naive CXCR3- CD8+ T cells from blood. Specified subset: CD45RO-CCR7+CD27+CD95- naive CD8+ T cells lacking CXCR3 (TNR3-). This CDR3 reads CATSRGFGNQPQHF.